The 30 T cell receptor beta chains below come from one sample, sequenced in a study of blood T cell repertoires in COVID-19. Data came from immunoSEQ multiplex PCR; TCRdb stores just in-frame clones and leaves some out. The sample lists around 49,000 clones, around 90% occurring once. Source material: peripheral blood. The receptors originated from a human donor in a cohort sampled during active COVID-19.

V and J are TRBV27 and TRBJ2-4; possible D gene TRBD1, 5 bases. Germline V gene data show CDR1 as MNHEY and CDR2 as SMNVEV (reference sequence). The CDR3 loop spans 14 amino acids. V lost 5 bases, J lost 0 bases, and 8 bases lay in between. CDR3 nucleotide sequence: TGTGCCAGCAGTCCGACAGTAGCCAAAAACATTCAGTACTTC. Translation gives CASSPTVAKNIQYF.

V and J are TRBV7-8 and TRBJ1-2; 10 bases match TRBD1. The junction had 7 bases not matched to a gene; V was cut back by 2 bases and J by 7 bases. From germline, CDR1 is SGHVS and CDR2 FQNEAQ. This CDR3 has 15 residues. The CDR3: CASSLTTGGDSGYTF. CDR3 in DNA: TGTGCCAGCAGCTTAACGACAGGGGGCGACTCTGGCTACACCTTC.

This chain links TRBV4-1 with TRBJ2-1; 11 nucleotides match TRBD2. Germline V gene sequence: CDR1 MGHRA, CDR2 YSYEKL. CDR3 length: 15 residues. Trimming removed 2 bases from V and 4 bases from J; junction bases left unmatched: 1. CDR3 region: CASSQSSGRYNEQFF. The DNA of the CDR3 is TGCGCCAGCAGCCAATCTAGCGGGAGGTACAATGAGCAGTTCTTC.

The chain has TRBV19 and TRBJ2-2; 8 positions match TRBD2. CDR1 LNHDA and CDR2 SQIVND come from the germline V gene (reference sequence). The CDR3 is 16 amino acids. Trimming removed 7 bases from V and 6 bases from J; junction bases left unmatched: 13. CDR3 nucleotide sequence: TGTGCCAGTACCCTCGGGGGGGGCAGAGTTGCCGGGGAGCTGTTTTTT. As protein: CASTLGGGRVAGELFF.

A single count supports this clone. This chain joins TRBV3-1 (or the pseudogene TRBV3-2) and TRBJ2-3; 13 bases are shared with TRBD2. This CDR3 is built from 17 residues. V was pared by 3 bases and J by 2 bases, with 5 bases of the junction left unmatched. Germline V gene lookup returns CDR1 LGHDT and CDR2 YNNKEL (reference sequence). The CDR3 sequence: CASSHPGLAGPTDTQYF. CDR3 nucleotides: TGTGCCAGCAGCCACCCGGGACTAGCGGGGCCCACAGATACGCAGTATTTT.

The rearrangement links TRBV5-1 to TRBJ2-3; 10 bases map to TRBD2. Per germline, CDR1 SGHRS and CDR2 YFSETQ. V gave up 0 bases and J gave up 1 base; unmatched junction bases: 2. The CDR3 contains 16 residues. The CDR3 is CASSLVLAGGTDTQYF. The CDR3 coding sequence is TGCGCCAGCAGCTTGGTCCTAGCGGGGGGCACAGATACGCAGTATTTT. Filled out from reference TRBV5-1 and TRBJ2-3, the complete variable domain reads KAGVTQTPRYLIKTRGQQVTLSCSPISGHRSVSWYQQTPGQGLQFLFEYFSETQRNKGNFPGRFSGRQFSNSRSEMNVSTLELGDSALYLCASSLVLAGGTDTQYFGPGTRLTVL.

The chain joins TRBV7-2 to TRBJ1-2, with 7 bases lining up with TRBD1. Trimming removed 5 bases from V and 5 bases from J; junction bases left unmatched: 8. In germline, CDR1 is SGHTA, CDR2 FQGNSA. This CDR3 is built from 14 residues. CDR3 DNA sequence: TGTGCCAGCAGCCTGGGACAGATGCGTTATGGCTACACCTTC. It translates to CASSLGQMRYGYTF. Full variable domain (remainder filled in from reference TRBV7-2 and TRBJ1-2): GAGVSQSPSNKVTEKGKDVELRCDPISGHTALYWYRQSLGQGLEFLIYFQGNSAPDKSGLPSDRFSAERTGGSVSTLTIQRTQQEDSAVYLCASSLGQMRYGYTFGSGTRLTVV.

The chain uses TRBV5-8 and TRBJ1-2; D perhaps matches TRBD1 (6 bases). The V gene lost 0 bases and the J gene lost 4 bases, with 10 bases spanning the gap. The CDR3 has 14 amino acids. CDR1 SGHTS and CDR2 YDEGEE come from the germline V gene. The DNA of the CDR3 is TGTGCCAGCAGCTTGGGTCAGGGGATCTATGGCTACACCTTC. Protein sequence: CASSLGQGIYGYTF.

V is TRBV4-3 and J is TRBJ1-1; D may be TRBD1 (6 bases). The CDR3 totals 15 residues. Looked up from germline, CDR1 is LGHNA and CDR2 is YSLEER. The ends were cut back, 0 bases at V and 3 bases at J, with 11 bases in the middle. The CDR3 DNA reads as TGCGCCAGCAGCCAAGATAGGGCAGGGGACACTGAAGCTTTCTTT. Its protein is CASSQDRAGDTEAFF.

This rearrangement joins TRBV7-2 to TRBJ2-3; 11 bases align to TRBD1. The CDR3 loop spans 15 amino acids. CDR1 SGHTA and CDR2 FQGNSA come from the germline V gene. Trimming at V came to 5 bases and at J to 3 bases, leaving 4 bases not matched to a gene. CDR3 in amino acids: CASSTDRGLTDTQYF. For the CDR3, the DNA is TGTGCCAGCAGCACGGACAGGGGGCTAACAGATACGCAGTATTTT.

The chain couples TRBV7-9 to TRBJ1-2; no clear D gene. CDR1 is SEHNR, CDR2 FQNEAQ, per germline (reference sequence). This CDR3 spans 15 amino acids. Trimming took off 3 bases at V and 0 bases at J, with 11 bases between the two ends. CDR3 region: CASSLSGLTNYGYTF. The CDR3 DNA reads TGTGCCAGCAGCTTGAGTGGGCTCACTAACTATGGCTACACCTTC.

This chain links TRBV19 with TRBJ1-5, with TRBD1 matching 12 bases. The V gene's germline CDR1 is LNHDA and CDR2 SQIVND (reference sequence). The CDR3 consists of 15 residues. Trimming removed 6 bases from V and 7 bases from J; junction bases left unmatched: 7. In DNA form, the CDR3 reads TGTGCCAGTAGCCAACCAGGGACAGGGGGCCAGCCCCAGCATTTT. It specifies CASSQPGTGGQPQHF.

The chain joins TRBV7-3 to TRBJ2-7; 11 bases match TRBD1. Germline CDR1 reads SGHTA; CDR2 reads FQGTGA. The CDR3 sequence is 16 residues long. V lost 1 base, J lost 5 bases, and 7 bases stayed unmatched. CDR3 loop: CASSLRTGGTYDEQYF. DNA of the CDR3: TGTGCCAGCAGCTTAAGGACAGGGGGCACATATGACGAGCAGTACTTC. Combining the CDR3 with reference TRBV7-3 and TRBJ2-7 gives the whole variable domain GAGVSQTPSNKVTEKGKYVELRCDPISGHTALYWYRQSLGQGPEFLIYFQGTGAADDSGLPNDRFFAVRPEGSVSTLKIQRTERGDSAVYLCASSLRTGGTYDEQYFGPGTRLTVT.

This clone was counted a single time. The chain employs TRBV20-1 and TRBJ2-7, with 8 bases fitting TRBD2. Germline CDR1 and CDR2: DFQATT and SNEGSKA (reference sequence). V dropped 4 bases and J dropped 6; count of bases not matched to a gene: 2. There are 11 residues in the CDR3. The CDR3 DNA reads TGCAGTGCTACGCGGGGGGCCGAGCAGTACTTC. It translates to CSATRGAEQYF.

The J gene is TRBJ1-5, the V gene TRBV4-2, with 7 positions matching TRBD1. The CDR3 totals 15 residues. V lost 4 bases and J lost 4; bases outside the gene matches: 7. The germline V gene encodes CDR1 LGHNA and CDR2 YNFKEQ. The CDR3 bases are TGTGCCAGCAGCCGGAACAGACAGGGTAATCAGCCCCAGCATTTT. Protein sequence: CASSRNRQGNQPQHF.

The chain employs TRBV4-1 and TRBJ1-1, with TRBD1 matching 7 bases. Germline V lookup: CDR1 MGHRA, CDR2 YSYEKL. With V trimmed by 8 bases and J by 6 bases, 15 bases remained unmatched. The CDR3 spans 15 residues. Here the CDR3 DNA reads TGCGCCAGCGCCCAAGTACCACAGGGGATTGCTGAAGCTTTCTTT. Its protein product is CASAQVPQGIAEAFF.

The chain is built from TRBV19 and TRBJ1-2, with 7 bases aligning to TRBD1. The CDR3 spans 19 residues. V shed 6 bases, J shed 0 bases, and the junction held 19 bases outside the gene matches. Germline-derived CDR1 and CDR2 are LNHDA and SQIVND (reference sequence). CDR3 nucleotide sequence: TGTGCCAGTAGGGCTCTTCCGGGTTGGACAGGAGATGCTAACTATGGCTACACCTTC. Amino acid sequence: CASRALPGWTGDANYGYTF.

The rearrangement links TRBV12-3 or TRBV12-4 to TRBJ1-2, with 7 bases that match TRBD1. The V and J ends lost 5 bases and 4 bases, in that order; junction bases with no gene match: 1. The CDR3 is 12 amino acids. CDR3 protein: CASSRDSYGYTF. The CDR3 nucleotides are TGTGCCAGCAGTAGGGACAGCTATGGCTACACCTTC.

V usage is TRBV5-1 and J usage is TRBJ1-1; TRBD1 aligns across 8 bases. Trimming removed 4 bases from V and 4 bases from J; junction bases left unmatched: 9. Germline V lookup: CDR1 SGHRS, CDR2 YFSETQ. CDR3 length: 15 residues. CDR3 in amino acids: CASSPRTGRSTEAFF. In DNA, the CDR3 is TGCGCCAGCAGCCCCCGGACAGGGAGGTCCACTGAAGCTTTCTTT. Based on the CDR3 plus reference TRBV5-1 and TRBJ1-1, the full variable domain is KAGVTQTPRYLIKTRGQQVTLSCSPISGHRSVSWYQQTPGQGLQFLFEYFSETQRNKGNFPGRFSGRQFSNSRSEMNVSTLELGDSALYLCASSPRTGRSTEAFFGQGTRLTVV.

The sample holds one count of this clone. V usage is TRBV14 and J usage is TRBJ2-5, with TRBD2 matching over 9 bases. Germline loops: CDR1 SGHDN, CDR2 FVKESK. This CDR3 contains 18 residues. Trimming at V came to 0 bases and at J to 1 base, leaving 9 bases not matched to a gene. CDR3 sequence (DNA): TGTGCCAGCAGCCAAGATGTTATCAGCGGGGGGATCCAAGAGACCCAGTACTTC. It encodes CASSQDVISGGIQETQYF.

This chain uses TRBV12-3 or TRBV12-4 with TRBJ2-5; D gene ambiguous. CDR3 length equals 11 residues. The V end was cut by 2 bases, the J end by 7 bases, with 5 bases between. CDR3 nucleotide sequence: TGTGCCAGCAGTTTATGGGCGACCCAGTACTTC. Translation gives CASSLWATQYF.

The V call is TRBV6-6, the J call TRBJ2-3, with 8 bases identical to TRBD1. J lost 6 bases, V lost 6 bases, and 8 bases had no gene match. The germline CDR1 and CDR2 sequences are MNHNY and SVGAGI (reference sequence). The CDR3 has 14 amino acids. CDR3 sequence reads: CASSQLRQGDTQYF. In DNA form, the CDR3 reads TGTGCCAGCAGCCAATTAAGACAGGGGGATACGCAGTATTTT.

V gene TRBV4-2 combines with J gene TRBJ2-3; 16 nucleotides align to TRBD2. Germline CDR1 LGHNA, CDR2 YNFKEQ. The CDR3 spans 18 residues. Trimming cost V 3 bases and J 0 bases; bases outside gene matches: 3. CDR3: CASSQGLAGGPSTDTQYF. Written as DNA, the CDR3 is TGTGCCAGCAGCCAGGGACTAGCGGGAGGGCCGAGCACAGATACGCAGTATTTT.

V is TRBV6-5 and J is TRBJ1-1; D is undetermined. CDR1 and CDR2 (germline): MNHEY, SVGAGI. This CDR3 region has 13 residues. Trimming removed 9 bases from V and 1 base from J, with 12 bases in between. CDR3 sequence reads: CASIKDWNTEAFF. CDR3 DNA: TGTGCCAGTATCAAAGACTGGAACACTGAAGCTTTCTTT.

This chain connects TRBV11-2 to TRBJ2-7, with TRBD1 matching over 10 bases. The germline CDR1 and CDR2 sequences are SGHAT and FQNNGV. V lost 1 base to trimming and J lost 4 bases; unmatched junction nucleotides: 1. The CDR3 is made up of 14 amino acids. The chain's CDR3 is CASSLGQGAYEQYF. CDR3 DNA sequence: TGTGCCAGCAGCTTAGGACAGGGGGCTTACGAGCAGTACTTC.

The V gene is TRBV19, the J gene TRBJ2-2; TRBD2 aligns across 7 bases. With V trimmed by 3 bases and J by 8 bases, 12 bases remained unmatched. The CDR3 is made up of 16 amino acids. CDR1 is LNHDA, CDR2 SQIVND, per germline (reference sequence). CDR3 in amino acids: CASSMRVAGGEGELFF. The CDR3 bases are TGTGCCAGTAGTATGAGAGTAGCGGGCGGGGAAGGGGAGCTGTTTTTT. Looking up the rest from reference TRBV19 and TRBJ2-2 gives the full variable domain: DGGITQSPKYLFRKEGQNVTLSCEQNLNHDAMYWYRQDPGQGLRLIYYSQIVNDFQKGDIAEGYSVSREKKESFPLTVTSAQKNPTAFYLCASSMRVAGGEGELFFGEGSRLTVL.

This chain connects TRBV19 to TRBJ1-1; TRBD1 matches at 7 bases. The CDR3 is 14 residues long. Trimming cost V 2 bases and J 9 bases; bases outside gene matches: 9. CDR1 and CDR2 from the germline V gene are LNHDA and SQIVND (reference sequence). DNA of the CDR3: TGTGCCAGTAGTATACCTACGGAGACAGGGAAAGCTTTCTTT. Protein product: CASSIPTETGKAFF.

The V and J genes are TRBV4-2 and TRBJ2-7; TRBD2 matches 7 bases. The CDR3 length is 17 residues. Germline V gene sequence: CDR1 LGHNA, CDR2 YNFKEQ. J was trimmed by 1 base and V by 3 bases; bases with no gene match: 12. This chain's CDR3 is CASSQDPGAGVSYEQYF. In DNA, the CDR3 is TGTGCCAGCAGCCAGGACCCTGGGGCGGGAGTTTCCTACGAGCAGTACTTC.

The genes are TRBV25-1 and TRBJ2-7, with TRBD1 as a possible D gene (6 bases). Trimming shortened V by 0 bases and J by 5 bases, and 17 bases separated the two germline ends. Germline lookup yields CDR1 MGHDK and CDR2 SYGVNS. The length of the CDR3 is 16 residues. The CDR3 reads CASSEYRGLLFDEQYF. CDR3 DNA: TGTGCCAGCAGTGAATACAGGGGTCTCCTTTTTGACGAGCAGTACTTC.

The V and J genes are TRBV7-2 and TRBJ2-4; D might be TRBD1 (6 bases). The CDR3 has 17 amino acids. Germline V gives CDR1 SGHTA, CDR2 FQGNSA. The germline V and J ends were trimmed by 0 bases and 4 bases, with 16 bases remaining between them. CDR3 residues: CASSLARDGRGKNIQYF. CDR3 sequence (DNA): TGTGCCAGCAGCTTAGCAAGAGATGGCAGGGGTAAAAACATTCAGTACTTC.